These 8 T cell receptor beta chains share one sample of origin, sequenced in a study of T cell changes during pregnancy in multiple sclerosis. The method was immunoSEQ multiplex PCR; TCRdb's version includes in-frame clones alone and lacks a portion of them. This repertoire shows some 20,000 clones, 65% to 90% found once; its top ten account for approximately 1.2%. Sequenced here: CD4+ T cells from peripheral blood mononuclear cells, sampled in the first trimester of pregnancy. The source is a female donor in good health, enrolled as a control in a pregnancy study.

J is TRBJ2-6 and V is TRBV7-2; TRBD2 might be the D (6 bases). Trimming stripped 0 bases from V and 0 bases from J, with 6 bases between. Germline V gives CDR1 SGHTA, CDR2 FQGNSA. The CDR3 loop spans 16 amino acids. This chain's CDR3 is CASSLAAGSGANVLTF. The CDR3 DNA follows: TGTGCCAGCAGCTTAGCAGCGGGCTCTGGGGCCAACGTCCTGACTTTC.

The chain carries TRBV5-6 and TRBJ2-5; 8 bases align to TRBD1. CDR3 size: 13 residues. The germline gives CDR1 SGHDT, CDR2 YYEEEE. V lost 3 bases and J lost 5; bases outside the gene matches: 3. CDR3 sequence (DNA): TGTGCCAGCAGCTCGGACAGGGCTGAGACCCAGTACTTC. Its translation: CASSSDRAETQYF.

The chain couples TRBV9 to TRBJ2-1; weak D call: TRBD1 (6 bases). V was trimmed by 4 bases and J by 0 bases, leaving 14 bases between them. The CDR3 covers 16 residues. Germline values: CDR1 SGDLS, CDR2 YYNGEE. This chain's CDR3 is CASSRGTLSSYNEQFF. CDR3 sequence (DNA): TGTGCCAGCAGCAGGGGGACACTGAGCTCCTACAATGAGCAGTTCTTC.

The V call is TRBV27, the J call TRBJ2-7; TRBD1 aligns across 8 bases. The germline gives CDR1 MNHEY, CDR2 SMNVEV (reference sequence). J lost 3 bases, V lost 2 bases, and 6 bases had no gene match. The CDR3 loop spans 15 amino acids. The CDR3 loop reads CASSLNRGKVYEQYF. CDR3 sequence (DNA): TGTGCCAGCAGTTTAAACAGGGGGAAGGTCTACGAGCAGTACTTC.

J is TRBJ2-7 and V is TRBV27; 9 nucleotides line up with TRBD2. The trim removed 0 bases at V and 0 bases at J, leaving 0 bases unmatched. The CDR3 length is 15 residues. Germline V gene sequence: CDR1 MNHEY, CDR2 SMNVEV (reference sequence). As DNA, the CDR3 is TGTGCCAGCAGTTTATCTAGCGGGAGCTCCTACGAGCAGTACTTC. It translates to CASSLSSGSSYEQYF.

Only a few counts were recorded for this clone. The chain joins TRBV11-1 to TRBJ2-7, with D perhaps TRBD2 (5 bases). The CDR3 totals 16 residues. The V end lost 5 bases, the J end lost 4 bases, and 21 bases lay between the germline ends. Looked up from germline, CDR1 is SGHAT and CDR2 is FQDESV (reference sequence). The CDR3 loop is CASSPLGSAGVYEQYF. CDR3 sequence (DNA): TGTGCCAGCAGCCCCCTAGGTAGCGCTGGGGTTTACGAGCAGTACTTC.

The V and J genes are TRBV27 and TRBJ1-1, with a possible D match to TRBD1 (5 bases). Per the germline V gene, CDR1 is MNHEY and CDR2 is SMNVEV (reference sequence). V lost 2 bases and J 6 bases, leaving 13 bases between the germline ends. The CDR3 runs to 14 residues. The CDR3 DNA reads TGTGCCAGCAGTTTAAACATCAGGGTCTCTGAAGCTTTCTTT. Residues: CASSLNIRVSEAFF.

The genes are TRBV28 and TRBJ1-2; weak D call: TRBD1 (5 bases). The CDR3 contains 13 residues. Germline V gene sequence: CDR1 MDHEN, CDR2 SYDVKM. Trimming removed 2 bases at V and 8 bases at J, with 12 bases between. CDR3 DNA sequence: TGTGCCAGCAGTTTAGTGCTGGAGGGGGGCTACACCTTC. Its translation: CASSLVLEGGYTF.